This T cell receptor (beta chain) was documented in a study of shared clonotypes between healthy human individuals. Across the study: Three plates were used per donor for CD4 naive, three for CD4 memory, two for CD8 naive and one for CD8 memory.

In regard to this clone: Its antigen is still unknown.

In the original analysis: ImmunoSEQ sequences covered only the junction and lacked quality scores; filtering therefore differed. Only in-frame clones appear in the TCRdb table, and some are missing; sequencing was by immunoSEQ multiplex PCR. V, J and clone size reflect that table, while D and trimming were determined from the DNA. This sample yields some 1,100,000 clones, of which approximately 80% are seen a single time; under 0.6% belongs to the top ten. The study's findings and limits: The authors sampled blood alone, and tissue repertoires likely differ.

Deletions cut 2 bases from V and 5 bases from J, with 8 bases between. There are 13 residues in the CDR3. Germline V gene data show CDR1 as SGHDT and CDR2 as YYEEEE. Donors had no recently reported acute infections or vaccinations and were HIV-negative. The chain is built from TRBV5-6 and TRBJ1-5; D gene ambiguous. Sequencing was performed on memory CD4+ T cells from PBMCs. The subset is: CD45RA-negative fraction. The TCR sequence derives from a man aged 18 to 29 in good health. Some clones in this sample may be carry-over from other donors' samples. The CDR3 loop is CASSFGPDQPQHF. The DNA for the CDR3 is TGTGCCAGCAGCTTCGGGCCCGATCAGCCCCAGCATTTT.